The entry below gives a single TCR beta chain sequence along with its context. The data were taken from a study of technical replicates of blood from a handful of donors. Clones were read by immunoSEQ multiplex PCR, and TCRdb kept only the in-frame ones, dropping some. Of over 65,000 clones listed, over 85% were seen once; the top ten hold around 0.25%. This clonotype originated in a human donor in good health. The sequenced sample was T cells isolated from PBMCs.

The CDR3 here is CASSFAPGQKGLAGGPILYEQYF. CDR3 in DNA: TGCGCCAGCAGCTTTGCTCCGGGACAGAAGGGACTAGCGGGAGGGCCGATATTGTACGAGCAGTACTTC. The rearrangement links TRBV5-1 to TRBJ2-7; 16 bases agree with TRBD2. Germline CDR1 SGHRS, CDR2 YFSETQ. CDR3 length equals 23 residues. The V segment lost 2 bases and the J segment 4 bases; nucleotides outside the gene matches: 24.